The 9 T cell receptor beta chains in this list originate from one sample, sequenced in a study of blood T cell repertoires in COVID-19. Data came from immunoSEQ multiplex PCR; TCRdb stores just in-frame clones and leaves some out. The top ten clones hold more than 0.25% of a sample with just over 650,000 clones, approximately 90% of them seen once. Sequencing used peripheral blood. All receptors derive from a woman aged 18-30 years with acute or convalescent COVID-19.

This clone is a singleton in its sample. J is TRBJ1-5 and V is TRBV7-2; D call uncertain. This CDR3 has 14 residues. Germline V lookup: CDR1 SGHTA, CDR2 FQGNSA. V was clipped by 8 bases and J by 6 bases, with 17 bases between them. The CDR3 protein is CASPSPGHAQPQHF. The CDR3 DNA reads as TGTGCCAGCCCTTCGCCAGGTCACGCTCAGCCCCAGCATTTT.

The V gene is TRBV3-1 (or the pseudogene TRBV3-2), the J gene TRBJ1-1; 7 bases align to TRBD1. CDR1 and CDR2 from the germline V gene are LGHDT and YNNKEL (reference sequence). Trimming cost V 4 bases and J 3 bases; bases outside gene matches: 2. The CDR3 extends over 13 amino acids. DNA of the CDR3: TGTGCCAGCAGCCGGGGACAGCACACTGAAGCTTTCTTT. As protein: CASSRGQHTEAFF.

The CDR3: CASSYSLGQGHYEQYF. Here the CDR3 DNA reads TGTGCCAGCAGTTACTCGCTGGGACAGGGTCACTACGAGCAGTACTTC. This rearrangement joins TRBV6-6 to TRBJ2-7; 9 bases are a match to TRBD1. The V gene end was trimmed by 0 bases and the J gene end by 3 bases; junction bases not matched to a gene: 6. Germline V gives CDR1 MNHNY, CDR2 SVGAGI (reference sequence). CDR3 length: 16 amino acids.

In its sample, this clone was seen once. This chain connects TRBV24-1 to TRBJ1-2, with D unresolved. The V gene lost 0 bases and the J gene lost 2 bases, with 6 bases spanning the gap. Germline V gene lookup returns CDR1 KGHDR and CDR2 SFDVKD. CDR3 size: 14 residues. The CDR3 nucleotides read TGTGCCACCAGTGATTTGGCCAGGAACTATGGCTACACCTTC. This encodes CATSDLARNYGYTF.

The chain couples TRBV19 to TRBJ1-2; D might be TRBD1 (6 bases). This CDR3 is 16 amino acids long. With 10 bases removed from V and 7 bases from J, the gap between germline ends came to 28 bases. Per germline, CDR1 LNHDA and CDR2 SQIVND (reference sequence). CDR3 DNA: TGTGCCATTCTCAGGGATGCCGGGACACAATGGGGTGGCTACACCTTC. Residues: CAILRDAGTQWGGYTF.

The chain joins TRBV3-1 (or the pseudogene TRBV3-2) to TRBJ2-3, with D tentatively TRBD2 (6 bases). CDR1 and CDR2 from the germline V gene are LGHDT and YNNKEL (reference sequence). This CDR3 has 16 residues. Trimming stripped 1 base from V and 6 bases from J, with 17 bases between. The CDR3: CASSQGGGEKSDTQYF. The CDR3 coding sequence is TGTGCCAGCAGCCAAGGGGGCGGGGAGAAATCGGATACGCAGTATTTT.

J is TRBJ2-3 and V is TRBV19; D possibly corresponds to TRBD1 (5 bases). CDR1 and CDR2 (germline): LNHDA, SQIVND (reference sequence). The CDR3 totals 12 residues. V was shortened by 9 bases and J by 1 base, with 8 bases between the two germline ends. CDR3 loop: CASGRGTDTQYF. Written as DNA, the CDR3 is TGTGCCAGCGGCAGGGGCACAGATACGCAGTATTTT.

The gene calls are TRBV5-6 and TRBJ1-3; TRBD1 agrees at 8 bases. The CDR3 length is 13 residues. The germline V gene encodes CDR1 SGHDT and CDR2 YYEEEE. V gave up 3 bases and J gave up 8 bases; unmatched junction bases: 4. As DNA, the CDR3 is TGTGCCAGCAGCTGGGACAGGTCCCACACCATATATTTT. Translation gives CASSWDRSHTIYF.

The chain uses TRBV27 and TRBJ1-4, with a weak D call TRBD1 (6 bases). The CDR3 sequence is 15 residues long. Germline V gene sequence: CDR1 MNHEY, CDR2 SMNVEV (reference sequence). Trimming cost V 5 bases and J 3 bases, with 13 bases left between them. The CDR3 bases are TGTGCCAGCAGTCCTCCACCAGGGGCTAATGAAAAACTGTTTTTT. This gives the protein CASSPPPGANEKLFF.